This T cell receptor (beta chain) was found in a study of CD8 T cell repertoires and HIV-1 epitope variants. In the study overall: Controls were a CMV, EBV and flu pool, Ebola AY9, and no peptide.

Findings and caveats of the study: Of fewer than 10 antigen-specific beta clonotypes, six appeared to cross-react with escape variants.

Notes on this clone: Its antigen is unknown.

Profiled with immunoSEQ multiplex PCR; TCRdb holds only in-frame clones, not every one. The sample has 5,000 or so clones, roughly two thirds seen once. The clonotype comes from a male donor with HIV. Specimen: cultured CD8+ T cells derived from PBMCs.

The CDR3 DNA sequence: TGTGCCAGCAGTAAAGAAACAGGGGATGCGAACACTGAAGCTTTCTTT. Translating gives CASSKETGDANTEAFF. This sequence joins TRBV27 and TRBJ1-1; 7 bases align to TRBD1. In germline, CDR1 is MNHEY, CDR2 SMNVEV (reference sequence). This CDR3 has 16 residues. Losses at the gene ends were 5 bases for V and 1 base for J; bases not matched to a gene: 10.